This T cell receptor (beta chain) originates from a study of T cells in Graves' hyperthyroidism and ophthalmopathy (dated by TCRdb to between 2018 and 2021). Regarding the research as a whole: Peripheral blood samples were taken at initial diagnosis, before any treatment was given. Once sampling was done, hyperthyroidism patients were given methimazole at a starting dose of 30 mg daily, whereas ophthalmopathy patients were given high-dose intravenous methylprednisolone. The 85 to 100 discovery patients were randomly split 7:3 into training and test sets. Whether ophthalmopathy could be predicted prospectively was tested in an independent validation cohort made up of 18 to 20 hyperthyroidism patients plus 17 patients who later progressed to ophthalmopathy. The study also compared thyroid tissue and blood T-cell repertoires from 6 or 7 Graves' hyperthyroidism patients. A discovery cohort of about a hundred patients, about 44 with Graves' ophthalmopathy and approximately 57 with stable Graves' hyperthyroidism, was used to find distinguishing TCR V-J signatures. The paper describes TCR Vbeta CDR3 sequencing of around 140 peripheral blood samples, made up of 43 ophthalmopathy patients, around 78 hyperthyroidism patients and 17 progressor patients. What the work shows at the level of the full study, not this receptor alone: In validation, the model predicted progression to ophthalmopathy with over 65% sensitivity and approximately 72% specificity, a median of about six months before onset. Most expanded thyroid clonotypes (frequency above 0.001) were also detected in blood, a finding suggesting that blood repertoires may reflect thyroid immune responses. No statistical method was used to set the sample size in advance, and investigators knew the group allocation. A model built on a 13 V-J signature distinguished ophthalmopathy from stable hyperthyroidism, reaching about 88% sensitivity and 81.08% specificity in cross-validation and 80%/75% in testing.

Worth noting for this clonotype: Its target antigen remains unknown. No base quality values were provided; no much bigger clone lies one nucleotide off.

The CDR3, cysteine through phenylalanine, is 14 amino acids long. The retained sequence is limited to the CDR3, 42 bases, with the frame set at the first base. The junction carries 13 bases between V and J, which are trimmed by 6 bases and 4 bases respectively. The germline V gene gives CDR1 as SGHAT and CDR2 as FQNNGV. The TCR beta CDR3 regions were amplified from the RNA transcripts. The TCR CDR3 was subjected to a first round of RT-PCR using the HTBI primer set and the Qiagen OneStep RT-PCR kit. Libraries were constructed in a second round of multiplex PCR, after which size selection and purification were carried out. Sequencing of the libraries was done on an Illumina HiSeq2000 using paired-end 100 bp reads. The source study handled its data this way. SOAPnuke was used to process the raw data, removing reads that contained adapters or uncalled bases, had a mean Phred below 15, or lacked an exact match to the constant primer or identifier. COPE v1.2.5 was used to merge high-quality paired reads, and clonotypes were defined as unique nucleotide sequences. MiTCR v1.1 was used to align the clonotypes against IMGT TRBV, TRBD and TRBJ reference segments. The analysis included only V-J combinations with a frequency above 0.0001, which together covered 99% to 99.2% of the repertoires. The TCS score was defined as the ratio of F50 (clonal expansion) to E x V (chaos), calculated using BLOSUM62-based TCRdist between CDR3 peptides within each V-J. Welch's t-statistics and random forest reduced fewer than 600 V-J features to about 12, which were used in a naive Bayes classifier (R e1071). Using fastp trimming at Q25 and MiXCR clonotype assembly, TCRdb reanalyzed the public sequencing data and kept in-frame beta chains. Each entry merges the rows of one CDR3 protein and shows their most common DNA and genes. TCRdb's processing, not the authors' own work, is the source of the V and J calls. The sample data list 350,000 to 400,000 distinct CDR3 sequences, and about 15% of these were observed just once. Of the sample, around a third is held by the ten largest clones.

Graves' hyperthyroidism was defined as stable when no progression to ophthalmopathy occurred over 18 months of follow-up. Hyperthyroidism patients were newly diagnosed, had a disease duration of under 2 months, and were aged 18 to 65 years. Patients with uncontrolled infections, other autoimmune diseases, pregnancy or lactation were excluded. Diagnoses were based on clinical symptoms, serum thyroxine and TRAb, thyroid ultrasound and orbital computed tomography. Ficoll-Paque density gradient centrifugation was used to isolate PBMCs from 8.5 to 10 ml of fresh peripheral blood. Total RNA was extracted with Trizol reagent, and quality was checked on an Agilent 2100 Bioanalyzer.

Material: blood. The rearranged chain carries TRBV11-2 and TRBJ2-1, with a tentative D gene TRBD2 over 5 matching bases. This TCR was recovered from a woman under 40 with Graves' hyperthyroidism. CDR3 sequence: CASRLRGYYNEQFF. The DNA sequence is TGTGCCAGCAGGTTACGCGGGTATTACAATGAGCAGTTCTTC.